The T cell receptor (beta chain) described here comes from a study of early T cells in non-severe SARS-CoV-2 infection. Study-wide background: Sequencing used unsorted whole-blood bulk RNA, so chains lack pairing. Overall study findings and caveats: There was a bias toward anti-spike CD8 responses in VDJdb matching, which missed private and CD4 specificities.

The ends were cut back, 0 bases at V and 3 bases at J, with 9 bases in the middle. Germline CDR1 reads MNHEY; CDR2 reads SVGAGI. The CDR3 consists of 15 residues. Unique molecular identifiers were added to individual cDNA molecules. MiXCR, run by TCRdb on the 5' RACE reads, gives a single entry per CDR3 protein. The table lists 80,000 or so distinct CDR3 sequences, about 16% of them singletons, with 9.5% to 15% in the top ten. This clonotype was observed at least ten times. The antigen is not known. The receptor was isolated from an adult who was a healthcare worker with PCR-confirmed SARS-CoV-2 infection or an uninfected control (not recorded which). Sequencing was carried out using whole blood. V is TRBV6-5 and J is TRBJ2-1; D perhaps matches TRBD1 (6 bases). CDR3 DNA: TGTGCCAGCAGTTACTCCGGGACAAACTACAATGAGCAGTTCTTC. Residues: CASSYSGTNYNEQFF.